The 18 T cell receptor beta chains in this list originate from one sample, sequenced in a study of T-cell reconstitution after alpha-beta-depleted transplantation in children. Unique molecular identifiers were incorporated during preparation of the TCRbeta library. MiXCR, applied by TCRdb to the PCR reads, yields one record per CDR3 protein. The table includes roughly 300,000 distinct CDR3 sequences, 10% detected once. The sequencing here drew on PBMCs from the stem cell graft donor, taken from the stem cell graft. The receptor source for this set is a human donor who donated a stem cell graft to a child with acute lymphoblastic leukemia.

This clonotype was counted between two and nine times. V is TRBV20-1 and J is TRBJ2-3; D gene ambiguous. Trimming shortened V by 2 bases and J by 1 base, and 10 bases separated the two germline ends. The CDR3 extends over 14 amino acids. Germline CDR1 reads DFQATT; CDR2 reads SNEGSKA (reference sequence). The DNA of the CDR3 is TGCAGTGCTAGACCAGTGTCGGGCACAGATACGCAGTATTTT. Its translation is CSARPVSGTDTQYF.

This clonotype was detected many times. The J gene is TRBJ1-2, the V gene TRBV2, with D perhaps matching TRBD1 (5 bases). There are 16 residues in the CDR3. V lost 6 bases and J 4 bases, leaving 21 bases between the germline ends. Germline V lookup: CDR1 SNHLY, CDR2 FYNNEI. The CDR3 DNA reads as TGTGCCAGCAGCGCCCAGACAAGACAGATTACCTATGGCTACACCTTC. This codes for CASSAQTRQITYGYTF. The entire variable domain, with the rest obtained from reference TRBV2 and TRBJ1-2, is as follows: EPEVTQTPSHQVTQMGQEVILRCVPISNHLYFYWYRQILGQKVEFLVSFYNNEISEKSEIFDDQFSVERPDGSNFTLKIRSTKLEDSAMYFCASSAQTRQITYGYTFGSGTRLTVV.

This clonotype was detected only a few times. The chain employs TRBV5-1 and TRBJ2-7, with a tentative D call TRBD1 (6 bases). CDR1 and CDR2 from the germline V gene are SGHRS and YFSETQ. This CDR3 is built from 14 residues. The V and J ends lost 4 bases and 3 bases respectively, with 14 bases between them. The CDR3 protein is CASSADSTLYEQYF. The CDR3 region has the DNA TGCGCCAGCAGCGCGGACAGTACTCTCTACGAGCAGTACTTC.

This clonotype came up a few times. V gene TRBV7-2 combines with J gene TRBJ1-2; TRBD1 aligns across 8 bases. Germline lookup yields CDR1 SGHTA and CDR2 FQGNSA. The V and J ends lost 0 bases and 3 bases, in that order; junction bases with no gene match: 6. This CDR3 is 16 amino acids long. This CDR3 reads CASSLAGQGVYYGYTF. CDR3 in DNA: TGTGCCAGCAGCTTAGCTGGACAGGGTGTTTACTATGGCTACACCTTC.

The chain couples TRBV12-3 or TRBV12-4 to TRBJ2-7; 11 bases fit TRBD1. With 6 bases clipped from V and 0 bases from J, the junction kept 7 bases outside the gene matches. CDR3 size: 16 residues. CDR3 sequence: CASSPKGQGASYEQYF. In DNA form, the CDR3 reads TGTGCCAGCAGCCCCAAAGGACAGGGGGCCTCCTACGAGCAGTACTTC.

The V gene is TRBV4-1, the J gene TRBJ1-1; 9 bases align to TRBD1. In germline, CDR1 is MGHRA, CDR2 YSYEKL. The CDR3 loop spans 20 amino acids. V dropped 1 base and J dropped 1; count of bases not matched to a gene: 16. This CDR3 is CASSQGSLRTGENTNTEAFF. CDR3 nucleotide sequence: TGCGCCAGCAGCCAAGGGTCCCTCCGGACAGGGGAGAATACGAACACTGAAGCTTTCTTT.

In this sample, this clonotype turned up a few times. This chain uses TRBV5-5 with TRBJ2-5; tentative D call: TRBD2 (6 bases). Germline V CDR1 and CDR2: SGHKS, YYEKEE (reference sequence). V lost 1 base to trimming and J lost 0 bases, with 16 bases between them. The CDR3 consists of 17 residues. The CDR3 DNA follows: TGTGCCAGCAGCTTGTCAATGGGCGGGACGTACCAAGAGACCCAGTACTTC. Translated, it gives CASSLSMGGTYQETQYF.

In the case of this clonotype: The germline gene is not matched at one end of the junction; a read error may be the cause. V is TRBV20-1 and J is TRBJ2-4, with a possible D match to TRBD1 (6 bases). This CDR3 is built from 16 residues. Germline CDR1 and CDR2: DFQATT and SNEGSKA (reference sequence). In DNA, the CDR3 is TGCTGTGCCCCAGACAGGTCCTATCTAGCCAAAAACATTCAGTACTTC. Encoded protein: CCAPDRSYLAKNIQYF.

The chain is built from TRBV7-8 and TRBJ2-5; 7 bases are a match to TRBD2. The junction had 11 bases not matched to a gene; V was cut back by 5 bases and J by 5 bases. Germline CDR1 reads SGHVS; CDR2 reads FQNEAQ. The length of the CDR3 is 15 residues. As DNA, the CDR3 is TGTGCCAGCAGCCCTGGCGGGAGCGGGAAGGAGACCCAGTACTTC. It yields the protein CASSPGGSGKETQYF.

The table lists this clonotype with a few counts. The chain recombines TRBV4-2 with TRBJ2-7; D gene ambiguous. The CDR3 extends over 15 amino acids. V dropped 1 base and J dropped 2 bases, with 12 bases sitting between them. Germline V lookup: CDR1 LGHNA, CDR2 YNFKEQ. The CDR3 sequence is CASSQAEQPAYEQYF. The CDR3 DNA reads TGTGCCAGCAGCCAAGCGGAGCAACCAGCCTACGAGCAGTACTTC.

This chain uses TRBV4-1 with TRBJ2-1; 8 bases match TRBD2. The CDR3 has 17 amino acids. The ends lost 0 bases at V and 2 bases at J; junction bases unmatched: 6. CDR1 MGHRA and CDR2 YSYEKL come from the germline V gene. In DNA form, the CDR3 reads TGCGCCAGCAGCCAAGAAGGCAGCGGGAGTACCTACAATGAGCAGTTCTTC. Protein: CASSQEGSGSTYNEQFF.

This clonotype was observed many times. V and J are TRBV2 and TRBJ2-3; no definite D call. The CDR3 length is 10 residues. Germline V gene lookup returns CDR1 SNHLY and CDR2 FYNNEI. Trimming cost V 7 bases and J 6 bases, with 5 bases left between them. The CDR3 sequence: CASILDTQYF. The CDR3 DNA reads TGTGCCAGCATCTTGGATACGCAGTATTTT.

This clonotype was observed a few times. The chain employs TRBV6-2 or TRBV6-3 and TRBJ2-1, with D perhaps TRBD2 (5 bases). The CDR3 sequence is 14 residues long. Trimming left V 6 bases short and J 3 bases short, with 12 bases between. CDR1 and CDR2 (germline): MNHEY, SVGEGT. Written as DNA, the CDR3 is TGTGCCAGCAGCTACACGGCGGGCTACAATGAGCAGTTCTTC. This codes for CASSYTAGYNEQFF.

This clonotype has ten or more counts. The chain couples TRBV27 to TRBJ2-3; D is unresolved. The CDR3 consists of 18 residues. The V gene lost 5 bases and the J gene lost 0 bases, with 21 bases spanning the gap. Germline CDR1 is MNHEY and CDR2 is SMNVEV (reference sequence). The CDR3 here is CASSPGFSAFYSTDTQYF. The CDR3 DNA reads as TGTGCCAGCAGTCCCGGGTTCTCAGCTTTTTATAGCACAGATACGCAGTATTTT.

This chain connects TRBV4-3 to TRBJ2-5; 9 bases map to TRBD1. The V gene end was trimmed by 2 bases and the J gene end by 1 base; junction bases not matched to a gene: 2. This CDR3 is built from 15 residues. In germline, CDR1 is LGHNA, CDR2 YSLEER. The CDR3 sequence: CASSQYRGPQETQYF. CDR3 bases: TGCGCCAGCAGCCAATACAGGGGGCCCCAAGAGACCCAGTACTTC.

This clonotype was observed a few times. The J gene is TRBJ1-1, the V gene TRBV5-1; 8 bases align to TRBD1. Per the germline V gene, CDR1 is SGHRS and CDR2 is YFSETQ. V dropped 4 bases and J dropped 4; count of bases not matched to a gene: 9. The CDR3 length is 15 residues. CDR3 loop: CASSLSDRALTEAFF. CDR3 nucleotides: TGCGCCAGCAGCCTCTCGGACAGGGCGCTCACTGAAGCTTTCTTT.

CDR3 amino acids: CASSRRNQGDEKLFF. The CDR3 nucleotides read TGTGCCAGCAGTCGCCGAAATCAGGGTGATGAAAAACTGTTTTTT. The chain recombines TRBV7-9 with TRBJ1-4; a weak D match, TRBD1 (5 bases). V gave up 6 bases and J gave up 6 bases, with 17 bases separating them. Germline-derived CDR1 and CDR2 are SEHNR and FQNEAQ (reference sequence). This CDR3 comprises 15 residues. Full variable domain (outside the CDR3, taken from reference TRBV7-9 and TRBJ1-4): DTGVSQNPRHKITKRGQNVTFRCDPISEHNRLYWYRQTLGQGPEFLTYFQNEAQLEKSRLLSDRFSAERPKGSFSTLEIQRTEQGDSAMYLCASSRRNQGDEKLFFGSGTQLSVL.

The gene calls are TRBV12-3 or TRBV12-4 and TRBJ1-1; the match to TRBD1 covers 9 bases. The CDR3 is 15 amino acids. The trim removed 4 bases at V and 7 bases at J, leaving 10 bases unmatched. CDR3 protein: CASSSGTGTYDEAFF. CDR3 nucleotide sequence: TGTGCCAGCAGTTCCGGGACAGGGACATATGATGAAGCTTTCTTT.